This entry is about one TCR beta chain. Its antigen remains unidentified. Base qualities are not provided; no much larger clone lies one nucleotide away. TCRbeta CDR3 regions were amplified from genomic DNA by means of the immunoSEQ Assay, a bias-controlled multiplex PCR. The authors' pipeline ran thus. The number of nucleated cells in each sample was estimated by amplification of reference gene primers within the assay. To quantify the absolute abundance of each unique TCRbeta CDR3 rearrangement, sequence reads were collapsed and filtered. For each sample, productive Simpson clonality was calculated by taking the square root of Simpson's diversity index across productive rearrangements. Drawn from immuneACCESS, this table holds only the in-frame rearrangements with V and J called that TCRdb kept. Clones are partly lost; checked studies trace under half to an unresolved V gene and leave the rest unexplained. V and J calls and clone size come straight from that table; D and trimming were deduced from the DNA. The table for this sample lists 250,000 to 300,000 clones; approximately 91% of them were counted only once. The ten largest clones add up to about 12% of the sample.

The collaborating institutions used their own protocols to collect whole blood in K2EDTA tubes. For TCRbeta analysis, collaborator samples were shipped as frozen whole blood, as isolated PBMCs, or as DNA extracted from either sample type. The CDR3 spans 12 residues, from the cysteine through the phenylalanine. Of the read, only the CDR3 DNA is kept; its 36 bases are in frame from base 1. Per the germline V gene (reference sequence), SEHNR is the CDR1 and FQNEAQ is the CDR2. V is pared back by 2 bases and J by 0 bases, with 2 bases lying between the germline termini. This sample stems from a study of blood T cell repertoires in COVID-19 (dated by TCRdb to the early 2020s). Regarding the complete study: Collaborator samples came from the United States, Italy and Spain and covered acute and convalescent phases of COVID-19. The prospective study material was composed of cDNA or gDNA derived from T cells, B-cell-depleted T cells, or PBMCs. Deeply sampled blood TCRbeta repertoires from subjects exposed to, actively infected with, or recovered from COVID-19 were included in the dataset. The repertoires were released in a freely available public database meant as a resource for research on the immune response to SARS-CoV-2. Samples were obtained from the ongoing ImmuneRACE study (first 160 participants) and from approximately 1,200 subjects provided by 6 global collaborators. Nearly every sample came with metadata listing a de-identified subject ID, COVID-19 status, age in years and sex. HLA class I and class II types, where available, came from metadata supplied by the sample provider rather than from assay-based typing.

The paper as a whole reports these results and caveats: The quantity of clinical and demographic metadata differed by source and by participant and was supplied without curation.

The sequence was obtained from a woman aged 55-69 years with acute or convalescent COVID-19. The sample was peripheral blood. The rearrangement joined TRBV7-9 to TRBJ2-7; a confident D gene designation cannot be given. The sequenced DNA is TGTGCCAGCAGCTTATACTCCTACGAGCAGTACTTC. Its product reads: CASSLYSYEQYF.